The TCR beta chain described here comes from a study of identical twins. MiXCR, applied by TCRdb to the 5' RACE reads, yields one record per CDR3 protein. Found here are hundreds of thousands of distinct CDR3 sequences, more than 6.5% of them singletons; the top ten hold 2.1%. V was trimmed by 6 bases and J by 5 bases, leaving 19 bases between them. Germline V gives CDR1 DFQATT, CDR2 SNEGSKA (reference sequence). This CDR3 is 14 amino acids long. The sample also formed part of further work on yellow fever vaccine responses in identical twins.

The sequenced sample was memory (CD45RO+) T cells sorted from blood. The rearrangement uses TRBV20-1 and TRBJ2-5; D call uncertain. This TCR was recovered from a woman aged 18-29 years in good health. CDR3 coding DNA: TGCAGTGCAACCTCCCGACCCCTCGCGGAGACCCAGTACTTC. Amino acid sequence: CSATSRPLAETQYF.